Below are 21 T cell receptor beta chains sequenced from a single sample in a study of blood T cell repertoires in COVID-19. Sequenced by immunoSEQ multiplex PCR; TCRdb stores in-frame clones only, minus some. The sample includes more than 150,000 clones, 84% of them seen just once. Sequenced material: peripheral blood. These TCRs come from a woman aged 50 to 60 with acute or convalescent COVID-19.

To note about this clone: This same CDR3 is encoded by further DNA sequences in the sample. The gene calls are TRBV9 and TRBJ2-2; tentatively, D is TRBD1 (6 bases). V gave up 3 bases and J gave up 0 bases, with 9 bases separating them. Germline V gene lookup returns CDR1 SGDLS and CDR2 YYNGEE. CDR3 length equals 15 residues. The CDR3 DNA is TGTGCCAGCAGCGCCTCAGGGGCGAACACCGGGGAGCTGTTTTTT. This gives the protein CASSASGANTGELFF.

This clone is a singleton in its sample. The chain has TRBV9 and TRBJ2-1, with 7 bases fitting TRBD1. From germline, CDR1 is SGDLS and CDR2 YYNGEE. This CDR3 comprises 14 residues. With V trimmed by 5 bases and J by 7 bases, 9 bases remained unmatched. CDR3: CASSSGTAVNEQFF. CDR3 bases: TGTGCCAGCAGTTCCGGGACAGCCGTTAATGAGCAGTTCTTC.

The CDR3 DNA follows: TGTGCCAGTAGTGACAGGAGCGGGAATGGCTACACCTTC. This translates into CASSDRSGNGYTF. V usage is TRBV19 and J usage is TRBJ1-2; the D gene is possibly TRBD1 (6 bases). From germline, CDR1 is LNHDA and CDR2 SQIVND (reference sequence). There are 13 residues in the CDR3. V was clipped by 5 bases and J by 6 bases, with 13 bases between them.

The rearrangement joins TRBV2 to TRBJ2-3, with a possible D match to TRBD2 (5 bases). In germline, CDR1 is SNHLY, CDR2 FYNNEI. The CDR3 extends over 11 amino acids. With 8 bases removed from V and 6 bases from J, the gap between germline ends came to 9 bases. DNA of the CDR3: TGTGCCAGCCGAGGGTGGGATACGCAGTATTTT. Translation gives CASRGWDTQYF.

This clone was counted once. This chain connects TRBV18 to TRBJ1-3; 7 bases line up with TRBD1. The CDR3 contains 16 residues. Germline CDR1 KGHSH, CDR2 LQKENI. The V and J ends lost 3 bases and 1 base, in that order; junction bases with no gene match: 6. The CDR3: CASSPQGQLSGNTIYF. CDR3 DNA: TGTGCCAGCTCACCCCAGGGACAGCTTTCTGGAAACACCATATATTTT.

This clone has only a few counts. V is TRBV4-3 and J is TRBJ2-3, with 10 bases that match TRBD2. The CDR3 consists of 16 residues. J gave up 5 bases and V 2 bases, and 7 bases lay outside the gene matches. Germline V lookup: CDR1 LGHNA, CDR2 YSLEER. For the CDR3, the DNA is TGCGCCAGCAGCCAACTAGCGGGGGAGAAGGTAGATACGCAGTATTTT. Residues: CASSQLAGEKVDTQYF.

This clone was detected once. The genes are TRBV28 and TRBJ1-1; 7 nucleotides match TRBD1. Germline assignment: CDR1 MDHEN and CDR2 SYDVKM. The CDR3 is 16 residues long. V dropped 1 base and J dropped 1; count of bases not matched to a gene: 6. CDR3 coding DNA: TGTGCCAGCAGTTTATACAGACAGGGATGGAACACTGAAGCTTTCTTT. It encodes CASSLYRQGWNTEAFF.

This clone was recorded a few times. DNA of the CDR3: TGTGCCAGCCTAGCGGGGGGCACCTACAATGAGCAGTTCTTC. Its translation: CASLAGGTYNEQFF. The V and J genes are TRBV7-7 and TRBJ2-1, with 11 bases that match TRBD2. The CDR3 runs to 14 residues. Trimming cost V 8 bases and J 2 bases; bases outside gene matches: 2. Germline assignment: CDR1 SSHAT and CDR2 FNYEAQ (reference sequence).

CDR3 sequence (DNA): TGTGCCAGCAGTCAGAGCGGGAGCTCCAAAAACATTCAGTACTTC. Amino acid sequence: CASSQSGSSKNIQYF. The chain combines TRBV9 with TRBJ2-4; 8 nucleotides match TRBD2. Looked up from germline, CDR1 is SGDLS and CDR2 is YYNGEE. V shed 5 bases and J 2 bases; nucleotides not matched to a gene: 6. CDR3 length equals 15 residues.

In its sample, this clone was seen a few times. The chain recombines TRBV3-1 (or the pseudogene TRBV3-2) with TRBJ2-2; 8 nucleotides match TRBD1. V was clipped by 5 bases and J by 1 base; unmatched bases: 3. CDR1 is LGHDT, CDR2 YNNKEL, per germline (reference sequence). The CDR3 contains 15 residues. The CDR3 nucleotides are TGTGCCAGCAGCAGAACAGGGGGGAACACCGGGGAGCTGTTTTTT. Translation: CASSRTGGNTGELFF.

The count of this clone is one. This chain connects TRBV25-1 to TRBJ2-4; D perhaps matches TRBD2 (5 bases). Germline-derived CDR1 and CDR2 are MGHDK and SYGVNS. This CDR3 is built from 16 residues. The V end lost 2 bases, the J end lost 8 bases, and 19 bases lay between the germline ends. CDR3 sequence (DNA): TGTGCCAGCAGTGAAGGAGGAAGACCTTCAGAGGACATTCAGTACTTC. Translation: CASSEGGRPSEDIQYF.

CDR3: CASGGEKETQYF. CDR3 sequence (DNA): TGTGCCAGCGGGGGGGAGAAAGAGACCCAGTACTTC. The V and J genes are TRBV3-1 (or the pseudogene TRBV3-2) and TRBJ2-5, with 7 bases fitting TRBD2. The trim removed 8 bases at V and 3 bases at J, leaving 3 bases unmatched. Germline V CDR1 and CDR2: LGHDT, YNNKEL (reference sequence). CDR3 length: 12 amino acids.

V and J are TRBV11-1 and TRBJ1-1, with D uncertain. The CDR3 has 14 amino acids. Germline loops: CDR1 SGHAT, CDR2 FQDESV (reference sequence). The V end was cut by 1 base, the J end by 3 bases, with 9 bases between. CDR3 coding DNA: TGTGCCAGCAGCTTAGTTTATTTAGACACTGAAGCTTTCTTT. Translated: CASSLVYLDTEAFF.

V usage is TRBV4-3 and J usage is TRBJ1-4; 8 bases line up with TRBD1. The CDR3 is 17 amino acids. From germline, CDR1 is LGHNA and CDR2 YSLEER. J lost 1 base, V lost 3 bases, and 7 bases had no gene match. DNA for the CDR3: TGCGCCAGCAGCCAGCGACAGGGGTCCCTAACTAATGAAAAACTGTTTTTT. This codes for CASSQRQGSLTNEKLFF.

The chain combines TRBV10-3 with TRBJ2-3; D might be TRBD2 (6 bases). Per the germline V gene, CDR1 is ENHRY and CDR2 is SYGVKD. The CDR3 has 18 residues. Trimming stripped 3 bases from V and 8 bases from J, with 27 bases between. DNA of the CDR3: TGTGCCATCAGTGACAGGGAAGGGGACTCGATTAAATCAAGTACGCAGTATTTT. Translation: CAISDREGDSIKSSTQYF.

This clone was counted ten times or more. The V and J genes are TRBV2 and TRBJ2-5; 9 bases line up with TRBD1. Trimming took 10 bases from V and 5 from J; bases not matched to a gene: 5. In germline, CDR1 is SNHLY, CDR2 FYNNEI. This CDR3 has 12 amino acids. CDR3 protein: CATTGTGETQYF. CDR3 bases: TGTGCCACCACGGGGACAGGGGAGACCCAGTACTTC.

For this clone: Distinct nucleotide sequences in the sample also encode this CDR3. The V gene is TRBV10-3, the J gene TRBJ2-7, with TRBD2 as a possible D gene (6 bases). Trimming pared 0 bases from V and 3 bases from J, leaving 9 bases between. The germline gives CDR1 ENHRY, CDR2 SYGVKD. The CDR3 covers 14 residues. DNA for the CDR3: TGTGCCATCAGTGAGTCTGGAGGGAGCTACGAGCAGTACTTC. Amino acids: CAISESGGSYEQYF.

The CDR3: CASTQSRANPTGSGNTIYF. CDR3 DNA sequence: TGTGCCAGCACCCAAAGCAGGGCCAACCCGACGGGTTCTGGAAACACCATATATTTT. This chain connects TRBV7-9 to TRBJ1-3, with D possibly matching TRBD1 (5 bases). The V end was cut by 7 bases, the J end by 1 base, with 26 bases between. Germline lookup yields CDR1 SEHNR and CDR2 FQNEAQ (reference sequence). The length of the CDR3 is 19 residues.

V and J are TRBV6-5 and TRBJ2-2; D is possibly TRBD1 (5 bases). Germline lookup yields CDR1 MNHEY and CDR2 SVGAGI. The CDR3 length is 14 residues. Trimming took off 8 bases at V and 3 bases at J, with 13 bases between the two ends. As DNA, the CDR3 is TGTGCCAGCCGCAGACAGAAAGACACCGGGGAGCTGTTTTTT. Translation: CASRRQKDTGELFF.

V gene TRBV6-4 combines with J gene TRBJ2-1, with 9 bases aligning to TRBD1. The CDR3 runs to 14 residues. V shed 5 bases, J shed 6 bases, and the junction held 5 bases outside the gene matches. The germline V gene encodes CDR1 MRHNA and CDR2 SNTAGT. CDR3 sequence reads: CASSNQTGGNEQFF. DNA of the CDR3: TGTGCCAGCAGTAACCAGACAGGGGGCAATGAGCAGTTCTTC.

This chain connects TRBV7-8 to TRBJ2-4; 13 bases match TRBD2. J lost 0 bases, V lost 1 base, and 6 bases had no gene match. Germline CDR1 reads SGHVS; CDR2 reads FQNEAQ. The CDR3 runs to 19 residues. This chain's CDR3 is CASSLGGLAGPLAKNIQYF. The DNA of the CDR3 is TGTGCCAGCAGCTTAGGGGGACTAGCGGGACCGTTAGCCAAAAACATTCAGTACTTC.